The rows below give T cell receptor beta chains drawn from one sample of a study of blood T cell repertoires in COVID-19. Method: immunoSEQ multiplex PCR; TCRdb's copy keeps in-frame clones and lacks some. The repertoire holds about 53,000 clones, with about 87% as singletons. The source material was peripheral blood. The receptors come from a man aged 50 or older with acute or convalescent COVID-19. The conserved cysteine and the conserved F or W are not part of the CDR3 here. D genes are given only for firm matches.

cdr3_aa d_call j_call v_call
ASSISRNTGELF . TRBJ2-2 TRBV19
ASNNGGNEKLF . TRBJ1-4 TRBV6-5
AISEPSVPGQGRNYGYT TRBD1 TRBJ1-2 TRBV10-3
ASSPGQGLATEAF TRBD1 TRBJ1-1 TRBV18
ASSQARAGGEQY TRBD1 TRBJ2-7 TRBV4-1
ASSTRQAETSNYGYT . TRBJ1-2 TRBV7-2
ASMTSTDRGFRNQPQH TRBD1 TRBJ1-5 TRBV28
ASRGTGGFTGELF TRBD1 TRBJ2-2 TRBV4-1
ATSDLVGGQF . TRBJ2-1 TRBV24-1
ASNSGTGYNEQF . TRBJ2-1 TRBV7-2
ASSATSLEHQETQY . TRBJ2-5 TRBV9
ASSLDEGGRAHTGELF . TRBJ2-2 TRBV11-3
ATSRDWGGEETQY TRBD2 TRBJ2-5 TRBV15
ASSQTGEQY . TRBJ2-7 TRBV3-1/TRBV3-2
ASRLTGGAGRDEQF TRBD1 TRBJ2-1 TRBV6-6
AISERIGKGNTGELF . TRBJ2-2 TRBV10-3
ASSLAHQGLGKNIQY . TRBJ2-4 TRBV7-2
ASSLNRDLPTDTQY . TRBJ2-3 TRBV5-1
ASSPGGQHYT TRBD1 TRBJ1-2 TRBV4-1
ASSLVLAGGSTDTQY TRBD2 TRBJ2-3 TRBV13
ASSLMTGGARGNTIY . TRBJ1-3 TRBV5-8
ASTPEGTRYNEQF TRBD2 TRBJ2-1 TRBV2
ASSVAGGRHQETQY . TRBJ2-5 TRBV9
ASSWGTGEKSPLH TRBD1 TRBJ1-6 TRBV5-1
ARSLSDPGTGVGTEAF TRBD1 TRBJ1-1 TRBV5-3
ASSIGHSGNTIY . TRBJ1-3 TRBV19
ASSSRDTSEKLF . TRBJ1-4 TRBV28
ASSLPASGRALEQF TRBD2 TRBJ2-1 TRBV28
ASSEGANYGYT . TRBJ1-2 TRBV18
ASSFATGSVQPQH TRBD1 TRBJ1-5 TRBV5-5
ASRAEETQY . TRBJ2-5 TRBV11-3
ASSSGQLYEQY TRBD1 TRBJ2-7 TRBV6-5
ASKDKRFGNQPQH . TRBJ1-5 TRBV2
ASSDQRGVEQF TRBD2 TRBJ2-1 TRBV19
STTGNTEAF . TRBJ1-1 TRBV29-1
ASSQDRLIFTEAF . TRBJ1-1 TRBV4-1
ASSSREGSQH . TRBJ1-5 TRBV7-8
ASSFENSPLH . TRBJ1-6 TRBV27
SAGEAF . TRBJ1-1 TRBV29-1
ASSFRGYEQF . TRBJ2-1 TRBV5-4
ASSSGGAYNSPLH . TRBJ1-6 TRBV9
ASSYVLANTDTQY . TRBJ2-3 TRBV6-5
ASATGGDQPQH TRBD1 TRBJ1-5 TRBV30